The present T cell receptor beta chain was sequenced within a study of a mutant IDH1 vaccine in newly diagnosed glioma. For the study at large: Before enrollment, the patients had been treated with radiotherapy alone, temozolomide alone, or both together. Most of them had received both.

In regard to this clone: What it binds is unknown.

Time point specified: baseline, week 1 (first vaccination visit). Treatment in this sample: pre-vaccination baseline after standard-of-care therapy. Donors had new WHO grade 3 or 4 IDH1-mutant, ATRX-lost astrocytomas. Study-wide results and caveats: Vaccination elicited immune responses in approximately 93% of patients. Pseudoprogression appeared unlinked to shifts in leading peripheral T cell clonotypes.

V shed 0 bases and J shed 4 bases, with 11 bases lying between them. The CDR3 consists of 15 residues. Germline lookup yields CDR1 SGDLS and CDR2 YYNGEE. Sequencing used immunoSEQ multiplex PCR; TCRdb keeps in-frame clones, though not all of them. The table records tens of thousands of clones, about 85% of them present only once. Sequencing was performed on PBMCs, taken from a glioma patient treated with radiotherapy, temozolomide or both. This receptor was taken from a man between 35 and 55 years old with glioma. V and J are TRBV9 and TRBJ2-1; possible D gene TRBD2, 7 bases. The CDR3 nucleotides are TGTGCCAGCAGCGTAGGGGGGGGCCCGTACAATGAGCAGTTCTTC. Its translation is CASSVGGGPYNEQFF.